This T cell receptor beta chain was found in a study of T-cell memory formation after mild COVID-19. Study background: Largely, TCR clusters stayed within a single donor.

Broader study findings: Pre-infection memory contained some responding clones, which suggested that cross-reactive memory had joined. Balance between CD4 and CD8 was seen in clones contracting day 15 to 85, and a CD4+ lean was seen in later expanders. The study found contracting CD4+ clones mainly in CM and EM and contracting CD8+ clones in EMRA.

Germline-derived CDR1 and CDR2 are SQVTM and ANQGSEA. This CDR3 comprises 12 residues. V trimming: 8 bases; J trimming: 5 bases; junction bases outside the gene matches: 6. TCRdb analysed the 5' RACE reads with MiXCR anew, one entry per CDR3 protein. The sample lists a few hundred thousand distinct CDR3 sequences; less than 25% were seen once. About this clonotype: Its specificity is not known.

The specimen was PBMCs or a T cell subset sorted from them (not recorded which). The TCR sequence derives from an adult woman who had mild COVID-19 (a few samples of this study predate the infection). Cell type and time point are not known. The chain recombines TRBV29-1 with TRBJ1-2; TRBD1 aligns across 9 bases. CDR3: CSFRTGDYGYTF. The CDR3, as DNA: TGCAGCTTCCGGACAGGGGATTATGGCTACACCTTC. The full variable domain, its missing parts supplied by reference TRBV29-1 and TRBJ1-2, is SAVISQKPSRDICQRGTSLTIQCQVDSQVTMMFWYRQQPGQSLTLIATANQGSEATYESGFVIDKFPISRPNLTFSTLTVSNMSPEDSSIYLCSFRTGDYGYTFGSGTRLTVV.